This T cell receptor beta chain emerged from a study of control samples from healthy donors and cancer patients. This table comes from immunoSEQ multiplex PCR, and its TCRdb copy is limited to in-frame clones, with some not included. The sample holds about 150,000 clones, approximately 90% seen once. V gave up 4 bases and J gave up 4 bases; unmatched junction bases: 11. The CDR3 sequence is 17 residues long. Germline lookup yields CDR1 MGHDK and CDR2 SYGVNS. Sequencing was performed on blood. The receptor was isolated from a woman younger than 45 in good health. This sequence joins TRBV25-1 and TRBJ2-1, with 9 positions matching TRBD2. The CDR3 nucleotides are TGTGCCAGCAGTGGCAGCCCGACTAGCGGACTTTACAATGAGCAGTTCTTC. This encodes CASSGSPTSGLYNEQFF.